Presented here are 14 T cell receptor beta chains from one specimen sequenced in a study of vaccination and CD4 T cells after COVID-19. The Oncomine TCR Beta short-read assay was what sequenced the DNA obtained from cultured CD4+ T cells. TCRdb processed the PCR reads anew with MiXCR; each CDR3 protein has one entry. The table lists about 6,400 distinct CDR3 sequences, more than 45% of them singletons, with more than 30% in the top ten. As to treatment: approximately 9-day PBMC culture with coronavirus spike peptide pools or control peptides (ViraFEST assay). Gathering of the CD4+ T cells, from the unexposed donor, took place before the COVID-19 pandemic (2011-2018). No antigen has been assigned to these receptors. The sequenced sample consisted of CD4+ T cells from blood, cultured in vitro. These TCRs come from a human donor in good health.

This rearrangement joins TRBV28 to TRBJ2-1; possible D gene TRBD2, 5 bases. This CDR3 contains 11 residues. The V end lost 2 bases, the J end lost 9 bases, and 5 bases lay between the germline ends. Germline values: CDR1 MDHEN, CDR2 SYDVKM. The CDR3 region has the DNA TGTGCCAGCAGTTTAGGAGGTGAGCAGTTCTTC. Protein: CASSLGGEQFF. Full variable domain (remainder filled in from reference TRBV28 and TRBJ2-1): DVKVTQSSRYLVKRTGEKVFLECVQDMDHENMFWYRQDPGLGLRLIYFSYDVKMKEKGDIPEGYSVSREKKERFSLILESASTNQTSMYLCASSLGGEQFFGPGTRLTVL.

This clonotype was seen a handful of times. V gene TRBV5-1 combines with J gene TRBJ2-5; D may be TRBD2 (5 bases). Per germline, CDR1 SGHRS and CDR2 YFSETQ. CDR3 length: 13 residues. Between the trimmed V and J ends, which lost 6 bases and 3 bases, there was a span of 12 bases. The CDR3 loop is CASTKDLKETQYF. The CDR3 DNA reads as TGCGCCAGCACCAAGGACTTAAAAGAGACCCAGTACTTC.

This clonotype was seen more than once but under ten times. The chain uses TRBV7-8 and TRBJ2-7; 7 bases fit TRBD1. The CDR3 sequence is 14 residues long. The V segment lost 4 bases and the J segment 0 bases; nucleotides outside the gene matches: 3. Germline lookup yields CDR1 SGHVS and CDR2 FQNEAQ. CDR3 protein: CASSSGTVSYEQYF. In DNA form, the CDR3 reads TGTGCCAGCAGCTCCGGGACAGTCTCCTACGAGCAGTACTTC.

This clonotype has only a few counts. The chain combines TRBV28 with TRBJ1-5; D is unresolved. The CDR3 covers 18 residues. Trimming removed 7 bases from V and 0 bases from J, with 22 bases in between. Germline V CDR1 and CDR2: MDHEN, SYDVKM. CDR3 residues: CASTDSDRVVNSNQPQHF. The CDR3 DNA is TGTGCCAGCACCGATTCAGACCGTGTCGTGAATAGCAATCAGCCCCAGCATTTT. The entire variable domain, with the rest obtained from reference TRBV28 and TRBJ1-5, is as follows: DVKVTQSSRYLVKRTGEKVFLECVQDMDHENMFWYRQDPGLGLRLIYFSYDVKMKEKGDIPEGYSVSREKKERFSLILESASTNQTSMYLCASTDSDRVVNSNQPQHFGDGTRLSIL.

This clonotype was detected a few times. The chain employs TRBV7-8 and TRBJ2-3; D not certain. Trimming took 3 bases from V and 0 from J, leaving 7 bases between them. The CDR3 spans 14 residues. CDR1 and CDR2 (germline): SGHVS, FQNEAQ. The CDR3 DNA reads as TGTGCCAGCAGCTTGACCCTAAGCACAGATACGCAGTATTTT. Residues: CASSLTLSTDTQYF. The variable domain in full, with the rest retrieved from reference TRBV7-8 and TRBJ2-3, is GAGVSQSPRYKVAKRGQDVALRCDPISGHVSLFWYQQALGQGPEFLTYFQNEAQLDKSGLPSDRFFAERPEGSVSTLKIQRTQQEDSAVYLCASSLTLSTDTQYFGPGTRLTVL.

This clonotype was counted between two and nine times. The J gene is TRBJ1-5, the V gene TRBV10-3, with TRBD1 identical over 8 bases. Unmatched junction bases numbered 1, after V lost 4 bases and J lost 2 bases. The CDR3 length is 14 residues. Germline CDR1 reads ENHRY; CDR2 reads SYGVKD. CDR3 DNA: TGTGCCATCAGTGGGGGACAGGGCAATCAGCCCCAGCATTTT. Protein sequence: CAISGGQGNQPQHF.

This chain uses TRBV19 with TRBJ2-6; D may be TRBD2 (7 bases). Germline V gene sequence: CDR1 LNHDA, CDR2 SQIVND (reference sequence). CDR3 size: 20 residues. V lost 6 bases to trimming and J lost 2 bases, with 26 bases between them. CDR3 nucleotides: TGTGCCAGTAGCAATCTCACCGGGGGGCGTGCAGGTCCTGGGGCCAACGTCCTGACTTTC. Encoded protein: CASSNLTGGRAGPGANVLTF.

The chain has TRBV6-5 and TRBJ2-7; the D call may be TRBD1 or TRBD2 (5 bases each). CDR1 and CDR2 from the germline V gene are MNHEY and SVGAGI. The CDR3 has 15 residues. V was cut by 2 bases and J by 1 base, with 12 bases left in between. The CDR3 reads CASSYQGPPSYEQYF. DNA for the CDR3: TGTGCCAGCAGTTACCAGGGACCCCCATCCTACGAGCAGTACTTC.

This chain uses TRBV5-1 with TRBJ2-7; 11 bases match TRBD2. Per the germline V gene, CDR1 is SGHRS and CDR2 is YFSETQ. The junction had 15 bases not matched to a gene; V was cut back by 4 bases and J by 3 bases. This CDR3 contains 18 residues. CDR3 sequence reads: CASSPQGLAGGLNYEQYF. The CDR3 DNA follows: TGCGCCAGCAGCCCCCAGGGGCTAGCGGGGGGCCTAAACTACGAGCAGTACTTC. Drawing the rest from reference TRBV5-1 and TRBJ2-7, the complete variable domain is KAGVTQTPRYLIKTRGQQVTLSCSPISGHRSVSWYQQTPGQGLQFLFEYFSETQRNKGNFPGRFSGRQFSNSRSEMNVSTLELGDSALYLCASSPQGLAGGLNYEQYFGPGTRLTVT.

The CDR3 region has the DNA TGCAGTGCTGGTCGGGGATCGACTGGTAATGAGCAGTTCTTC. Encoded protein: CSAGRGSTGNEQFF. The chain recombines TRBV20-1 with TRBJ2-1; D may be TRBD2 (5 bases). The CDR3 is made up of 14 amino acids. Germline CDR1 and CDR2: DFQATT and SNEGSKA (reference sequence). Trimming shortened V by 5 bases and J by 7 bases, and 18 bases separated the two germline ends.

The chain joins TRBV27 to TRBJ1-2; D is perhaps TRBD1 (6 bases). Trimming took 3 bases from V and 8 from J, leaving 13 bases between them. The CDR3 is made up of 13 amino acids. Germline values: CDR1 MNHEY, CDR2 SMNVEV (reference sequence). The CDR3 DNA sequence: TGTGCCAGCAGTTTCACAGGGACTGGCGGCTACACCTTC. It yields the protein CASSFTGTGGYTF.

The gene calls are TRBV7-2 and TRBJ1-2, with D unresolved. The ends were cut back, 5 bases at V and 8 bases at J, with 12 bases in the middle. There are 12 residues in the CDR3. CDR1 and CDR2 (germline): SGHTA, FQGNSA. DNA for the CDR3: TGTGCCAGCAGCCTAGAGTCGTGGGGCTACACCTTC. Translating it yields CASSLESWGYTF.

The rearrangement links TRBV20-1 to TRBJ1-1; D is possibly TRBD1 (5 bases). CDR3 length equals 10 residues. Germline V gene sequence: CDR1 DFQATT, CDR2 SNEGSKA (reference sequence). CDR3 in amino acids: CTHGERGAFF. CDR3 nucleotide sequence: TGCACCCACGGGGAGAGGGGAGCTTTCTTT.

This clonotype was observed a few times. This rearrangement joins TRBV20-1 to TRBJ2-3, with D perhaps matching TRBD2 (7 bases). Germline V gene data show CDR1 as DFQATT and CDR2 as SNEGSKA (reference sequence). The CDR3 has 14 residues. V was pared by 3 bases and J by 0 bases, with 10 bases between. The CDR3 protein is CSASGGPSTDTQYF. The CDR3 DNA is TGCAGTGCTAGCGGGGGGCCTAGCACAGATACGCAGTATTTT.